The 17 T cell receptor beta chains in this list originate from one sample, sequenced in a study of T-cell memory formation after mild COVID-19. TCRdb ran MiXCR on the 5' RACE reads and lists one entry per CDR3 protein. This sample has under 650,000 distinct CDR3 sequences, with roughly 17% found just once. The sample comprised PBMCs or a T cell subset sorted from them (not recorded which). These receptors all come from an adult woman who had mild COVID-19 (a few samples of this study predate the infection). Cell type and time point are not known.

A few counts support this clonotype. The CDR3 coding sequence is TGTGCCAGCCGTAGGGGGACGCTCTCCTACGAGCAGTACTTC. Protein sequence: CASRRGTLSYEQYF. The chain joins TRBV6-5 to TRBJ2-7; a weak D match, TRBD1 (6 bases). V gave up 8 bases and J gave up 0 bases, with 14 bases separating them. This CDR3 has 14 residues. Germline-derived CDR1 and CDR2 are MNHEY and SVGAGI.

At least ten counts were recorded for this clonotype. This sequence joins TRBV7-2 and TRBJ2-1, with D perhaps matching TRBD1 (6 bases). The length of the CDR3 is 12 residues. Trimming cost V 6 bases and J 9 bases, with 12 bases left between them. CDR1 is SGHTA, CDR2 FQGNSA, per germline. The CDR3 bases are TGTGCCAGCAGTCCCCAGGGGCGTGAGCAGTTCTTC. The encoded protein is CASSPQGREQFF.

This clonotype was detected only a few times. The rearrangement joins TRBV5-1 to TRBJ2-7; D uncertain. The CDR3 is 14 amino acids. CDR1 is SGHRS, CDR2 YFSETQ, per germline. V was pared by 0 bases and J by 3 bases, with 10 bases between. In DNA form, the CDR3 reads TGCGCCAGCAGCTTGGATCAGTCAAACTACGAGCAGTACTTC. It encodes CASSLDQSNYEQYF.

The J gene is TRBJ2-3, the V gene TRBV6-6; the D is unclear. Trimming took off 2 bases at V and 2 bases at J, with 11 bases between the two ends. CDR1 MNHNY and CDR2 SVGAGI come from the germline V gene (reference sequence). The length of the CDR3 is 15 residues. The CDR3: CASSYGRAITDTQYF. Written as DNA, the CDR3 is TGTGCCAGCAGTTACGGTAGGGCGATCACAGATACGCAGTATTTT.

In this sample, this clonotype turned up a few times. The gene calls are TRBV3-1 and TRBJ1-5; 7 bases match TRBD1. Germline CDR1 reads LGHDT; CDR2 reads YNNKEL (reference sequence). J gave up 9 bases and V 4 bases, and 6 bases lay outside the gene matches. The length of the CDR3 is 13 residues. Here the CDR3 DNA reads TGTGCCAGCAGCCGGAGGGGGCGAGGGCCCCAGCATTTT. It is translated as CASSRRGRGPQHF.

CDR3 bases: TGTGCCAGCAGTTACAGTGACAGGGGGACCCACTTGGACTATGGCTACACCTTC. Translating gives CASSYSDRGTHLDYGYTF. This rearrangement joins TRBV6-2 or TRBV6-3 to TRBJ1-2; 9 bases match TRBD1. This CDR3 region has 18 residues. Germline CDR1 MNHEY, CDR2 SVGEGT. J was trimmed by 3 bases and V by 2 bases; bases with no gene match: 13.

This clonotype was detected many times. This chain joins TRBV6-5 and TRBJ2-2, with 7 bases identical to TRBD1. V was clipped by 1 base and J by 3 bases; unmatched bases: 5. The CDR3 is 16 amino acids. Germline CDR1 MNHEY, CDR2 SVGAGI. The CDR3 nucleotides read TGTGCCAGCAGTTACTTGGGACAGACTTACACCGGGGAGCTGTTTTTT. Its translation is CASSYLGQTYTGELFF.

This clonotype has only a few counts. The CDR3 sequence: CASSPRGMGHTEAFF. The CDR3 DNA reads TGTGCCAGCAGTCCCCGGGGGATGGGTCACACTGAAGCTTTCTTT. The genes are TRBV7-9 and TRBJ1-1; maybe TRBD1 (5 bases). V was clipped by 6 bases and J by 3 bases, with 17 bases between them. The germline CDR1 and CDR2 sequences are SEHNR and FQNEAQ (reference sequence). The CDR3 length is 15 residues. Variable domain in full (rest from reference TRBV7-9 and TRBJ1-1): DTGVSQNPRHKITKRGQNVTFRCDPISEHNRLYWYRQTLGQGPEFLTYFQNEAQLEKSRLLSDRFSAERPKGSFSTLEIQRTEQGDSAMYLCASSPRGMGHTEAFFGQGTRLTVV.

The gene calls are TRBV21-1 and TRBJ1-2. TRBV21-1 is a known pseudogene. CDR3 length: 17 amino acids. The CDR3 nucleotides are TGTGCCAGCAGCAAAGCGAATCTTGACACCAAACCCTATGGCTACACCTTC. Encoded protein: CASSKANLDTKPYGYTF.

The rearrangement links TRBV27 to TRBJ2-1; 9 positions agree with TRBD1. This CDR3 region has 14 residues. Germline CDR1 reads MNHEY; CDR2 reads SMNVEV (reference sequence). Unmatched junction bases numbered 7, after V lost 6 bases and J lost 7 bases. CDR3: CASSRDRANNEQFF. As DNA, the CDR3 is TGTGCCAGCAGCCGGGACAGGGCTAATAATGAGCAGTTCTTC.

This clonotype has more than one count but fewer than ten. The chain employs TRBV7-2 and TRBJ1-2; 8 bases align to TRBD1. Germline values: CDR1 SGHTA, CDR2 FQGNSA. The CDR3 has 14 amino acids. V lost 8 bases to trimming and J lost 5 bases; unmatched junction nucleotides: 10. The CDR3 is CASGRDRKRYGYTF. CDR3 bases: TGTGCCAGCGGAAGGGACAGGAAAAGATATGGCTACACCTTC.

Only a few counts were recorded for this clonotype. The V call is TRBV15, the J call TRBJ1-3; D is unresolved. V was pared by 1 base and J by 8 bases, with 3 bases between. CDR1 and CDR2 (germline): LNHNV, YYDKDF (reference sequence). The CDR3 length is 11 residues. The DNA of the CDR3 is TGTGCCACCAGCAGAGGGGACACCATATATTTT. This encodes CATSRGDTIYF.

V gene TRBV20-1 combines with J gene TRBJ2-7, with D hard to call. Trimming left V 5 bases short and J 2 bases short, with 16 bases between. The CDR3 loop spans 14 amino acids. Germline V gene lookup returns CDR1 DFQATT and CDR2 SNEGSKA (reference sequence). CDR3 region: CSAQTAYSAYEQYF. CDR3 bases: TGCAGTGCTCAAACCGCGTATTCGGCCTACGAGCAGTACTTC.

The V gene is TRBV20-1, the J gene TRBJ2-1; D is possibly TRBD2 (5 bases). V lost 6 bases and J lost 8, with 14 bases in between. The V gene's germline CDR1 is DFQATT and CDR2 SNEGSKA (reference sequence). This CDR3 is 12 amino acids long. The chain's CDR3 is CSAREGWYEQFF. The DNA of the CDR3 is TGCAGTGCGAGGGAAGGGTGGTATGAGCAGTTCTTC.

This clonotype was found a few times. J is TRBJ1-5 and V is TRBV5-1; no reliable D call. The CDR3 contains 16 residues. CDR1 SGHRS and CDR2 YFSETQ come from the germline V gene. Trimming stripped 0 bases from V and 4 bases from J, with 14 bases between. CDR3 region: CASSLGARTSNQPQHF. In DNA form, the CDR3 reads TGCGCCAGCAGCTTGGGGGCCCGGACGTCTAATCAGCCCCAGCATTTT.

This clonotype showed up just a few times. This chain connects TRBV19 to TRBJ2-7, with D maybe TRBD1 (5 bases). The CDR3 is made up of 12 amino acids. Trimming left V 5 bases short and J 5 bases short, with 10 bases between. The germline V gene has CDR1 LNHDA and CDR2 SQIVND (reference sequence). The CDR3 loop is CASSAGIHEQYF. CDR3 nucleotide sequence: TGTGCCAGTAGTGCAGGGATCCACGAGCAGTACTTC.

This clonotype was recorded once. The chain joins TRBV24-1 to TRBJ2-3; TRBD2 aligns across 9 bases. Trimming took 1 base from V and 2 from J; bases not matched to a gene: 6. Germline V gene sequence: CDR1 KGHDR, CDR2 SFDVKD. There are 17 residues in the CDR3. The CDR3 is CATSDLRLAGSTDTQYF. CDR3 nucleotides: TGTGCCACCAGTGATTTAAGGCTAGCGGGATCCACAGATACGCAGTATTTT.